This T cell receptor beta chain was found in a study of blood T cell repertoires in COVID-19. Assay used: immunoSEQ multiplex PCR; TCRdb lists only in-frame clones, some missing. There are fewer than 400,000 clones in the sample; 80% to 90% occur only once, and roughly 2.3% lies in the top ten. Germline V CDR1 and CDR2: SEHNR, FQNEAQ (reference sequence). This CDR3 comprises 14 residues. Trimming removed 8 bases from V and 2 bases from J; junction bases left unmatched: 8. Input material: PBMCs or T cells enriched from blood (not recorded which). The chain couples TRBV7-9 to TRBJ2-7; 8 bases map to TRBD1. This TCR was recovered from a man aged 30 to 45 who had recovered from COVID-19. The CDR3 protein is CASGQGTSTYEQYF. The CDR3 coding sequence is TGTGCCAGCGGACAGGGAACGAGTACCTACGAGCAGTACTTC. Full variable domain (missing parts from reference TRBV7-9 and TRBJ2-7): DTGVSQNPRHKITKRGQNVTFRCDPISEHNRLYWYRQTLGQGPEFLTYFQNEAQLEKSRLLSDRFSAERPKGSFSTLEIQRTEQGDSAMYLCASGQGTSTYEQYFGPGTRLTVT.